This T cell receptor beta chain was profiled in a study of Tregs in tolerant kidney transplant recipients. Data came from immunoSEQ multiplex PCR; TCRdb stores just in-frame clones and leaves some out. The table lists tens of thousands of clones, about 90% of them singletons. The CDR3 sequence is 16 residues long. Germline CDR1 SGHAT, CDR2 FQDESV (reference sequence). With V trimmed by 5 bases and J by 5 bases, 9 bases remained unmatched. Notes on this clone: The target antigen is unknown.

Study-level findings and limits: Findings come from small patient numbers and require larger validation.

Thawed PBMCs were rested overnight at 37°C with around 200 IU/ml IL-2 before regulatory T cell sorting. The chain carries TRBV11-1 and TRBJ1-4, with TRBD1 matching over 9 bases. The sample comprised Tregs from blood. This clonotype was sampled from a human donor in good health. CDR3 nucleotides: TGTGCCAGCAGCCCCGGGACAGGGCGCGGGAATGAAAAACTGTTTTTT. Its translation: CASSPGTGRGNEKLFF.